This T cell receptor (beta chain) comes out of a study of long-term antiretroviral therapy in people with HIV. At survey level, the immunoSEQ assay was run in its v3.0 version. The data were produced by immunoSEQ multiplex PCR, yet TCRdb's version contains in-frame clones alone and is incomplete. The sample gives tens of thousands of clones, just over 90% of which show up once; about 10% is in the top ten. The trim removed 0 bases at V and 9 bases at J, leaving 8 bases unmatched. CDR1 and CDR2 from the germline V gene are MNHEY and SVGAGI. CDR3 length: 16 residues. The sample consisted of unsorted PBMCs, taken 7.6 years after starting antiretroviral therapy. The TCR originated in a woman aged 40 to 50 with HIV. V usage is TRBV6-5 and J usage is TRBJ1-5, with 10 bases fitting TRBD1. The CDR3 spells CASSYSRTGGGMPQHF. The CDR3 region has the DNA TGTGCCAGCAGTTACTCACGGACAGGGGGTGGAATGCCCCAGCATTTT.